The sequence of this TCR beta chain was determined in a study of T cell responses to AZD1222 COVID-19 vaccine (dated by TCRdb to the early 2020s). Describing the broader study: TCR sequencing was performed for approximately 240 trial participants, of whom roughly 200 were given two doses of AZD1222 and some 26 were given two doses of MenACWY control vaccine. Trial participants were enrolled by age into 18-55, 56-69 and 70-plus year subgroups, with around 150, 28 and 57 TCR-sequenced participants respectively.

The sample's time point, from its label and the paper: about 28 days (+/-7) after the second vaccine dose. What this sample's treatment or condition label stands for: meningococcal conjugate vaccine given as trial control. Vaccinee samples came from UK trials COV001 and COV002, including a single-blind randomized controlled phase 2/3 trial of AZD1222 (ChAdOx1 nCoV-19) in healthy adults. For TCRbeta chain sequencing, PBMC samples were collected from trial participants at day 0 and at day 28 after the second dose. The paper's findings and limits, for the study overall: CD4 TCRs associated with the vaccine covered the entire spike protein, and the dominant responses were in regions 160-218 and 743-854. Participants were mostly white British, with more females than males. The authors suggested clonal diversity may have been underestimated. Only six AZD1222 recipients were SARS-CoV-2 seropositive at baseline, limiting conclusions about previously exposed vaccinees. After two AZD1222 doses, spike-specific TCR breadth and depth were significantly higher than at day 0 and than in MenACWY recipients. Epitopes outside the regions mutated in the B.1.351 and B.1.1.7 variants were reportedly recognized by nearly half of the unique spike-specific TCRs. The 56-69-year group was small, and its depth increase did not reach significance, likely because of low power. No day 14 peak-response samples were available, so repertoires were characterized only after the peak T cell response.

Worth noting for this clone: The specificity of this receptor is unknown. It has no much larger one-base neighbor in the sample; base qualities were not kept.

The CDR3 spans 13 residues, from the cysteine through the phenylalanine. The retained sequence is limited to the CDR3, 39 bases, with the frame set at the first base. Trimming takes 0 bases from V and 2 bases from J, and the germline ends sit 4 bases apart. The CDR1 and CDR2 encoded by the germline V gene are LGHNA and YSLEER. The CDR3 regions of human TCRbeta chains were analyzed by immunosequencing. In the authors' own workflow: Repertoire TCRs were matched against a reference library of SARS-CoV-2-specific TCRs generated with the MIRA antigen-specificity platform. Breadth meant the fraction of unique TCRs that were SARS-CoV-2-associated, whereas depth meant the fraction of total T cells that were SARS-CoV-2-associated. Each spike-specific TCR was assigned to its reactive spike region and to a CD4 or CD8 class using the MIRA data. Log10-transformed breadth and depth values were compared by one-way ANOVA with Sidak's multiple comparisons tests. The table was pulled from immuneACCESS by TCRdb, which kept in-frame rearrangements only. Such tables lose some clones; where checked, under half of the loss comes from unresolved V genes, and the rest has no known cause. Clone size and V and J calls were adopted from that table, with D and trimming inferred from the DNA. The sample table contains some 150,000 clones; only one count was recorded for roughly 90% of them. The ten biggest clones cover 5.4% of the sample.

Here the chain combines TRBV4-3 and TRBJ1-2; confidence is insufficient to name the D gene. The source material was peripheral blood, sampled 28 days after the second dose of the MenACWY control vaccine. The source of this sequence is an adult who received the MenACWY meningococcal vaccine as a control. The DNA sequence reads TGCGCCAGCAGCCAAGAAAAAAACTATGGCTACACCTTC. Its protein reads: CASSQEKNYGYTF.